This T cell receptor beta chain derives from a study of blood T cell repertoires in COVID-19. In the study overall: Acute and convalescent COVID-19 samples came from the United States, Italy and Spain. Sample material is recorded as cDNA or gDNA derived from T cells, B-cell-depleted T cells, or PBMCs.

CDR3 length: 15 residues. The germline V and J ends were trimmed by 0 bases and 0 bases, with 9 bases remaining between them. CDR1 and CDR2 (germline): SGHRS, YFSETQ. Original analysis: Using reference gene primer amplification, nucleated cell counts were estimated. The assay was immunoSEQ multiplex PCR, and TCRdb's table has in-frame clones only and misses some. V and J calls and clone size are those listed in that table; D and trimming were worked out from the DNA. The sample shows 200,000 to 250,000 clones, more than 75% of them seen only once. The source material was peripheral blood. The clonotype was recovered from a man aged 50-59 years with acute or convalescent COVID-19. V and J are TRBV5-1 and TRBJ1-1, with D perhaps matching TRBD1 (5 bases). CDR3 protein: CASSLEGHMNTEAFF. The CDR3 bases are TGCGCCAGCAGCTTGGAGGGGCACATGAACACTGAAGCTTTCTTT.